The 17 T cell receptor beta chains given below trace back to one sample, sequenced in a study of cytomegalovirus exposure and HLA in healthy donors. The PCR had 60 Vbeta and 13 Jbeta primers. Clones were read by immunoSEQ multiplex PCR, and TCRdb kept only the in-frame ones, dropping some. The table includes 95,000 to 150,000 clones, about 8.6% detected once. The sequencing sample was made of PBMCs. Source of these receptors: a middle-aged woman in good health and CMV-seropositive.

This clone has only a few counts. The chain carries TRBV6-4 and TRBJ1-5; D might be TRBD1 (5 bases). The length of the CDR3 is 14 residues. From germline, CDR1 is MRHNA and CDR2 SNTAGT. V lost 3 bases and J lost 0, with 6 bases in between. DNA for the CDR3: TGTGCCAGCAGTGAAGACAGTAGCAATCAGCCCCAGCATTTT. Translating it yields CASSEDSSNQPQHF.

This chain joins TRBV7-3 and TRBJ2-1; the match to TRBD1 covers 8 bases. The CDR3 has 11 residues. Germline assignment: CDR1 SGHTA and CDR2 FQGTGA. V dropped 5 bases and J dropped 9; count of bases not matched to a gene: 0. CDR3 protein: CASSTGGEQFF. CDR3 nucleotides: TGTGCCAGCAGCACAGGGGGTGAGCAGTTCTTC.

This clone has just a few counts. This rearrangement joins TRBV19 to TRBJ1-1; no clear D. The CDR3 runs to 11 residues. CDR1 is LNHDA and CDR2 is SQIVND in the germline V gene (reference sequence). The V end lost 5 bases, the J end lost 5 bases, and 6 bases lay between the germline ends. Here the CDR3 DNA reads TGTGCCAGTAGTGGACTAACTGAAGCTTTCTTT. Amino acid sequence: CASSGLTEAFF.

This clone was seen only a few times. The chain links TRBV9 to TRBJ2-7, with 9 bases aligning to TRBD2. The CDR3 extends over 15 amino acids. The J segment lost 4 bases and the V segment lost 0 bases, leaving 5 bases of the junction unmatched. Germline V lookup: CDR1 SGDLS, CDR2 YYNGEE. In nucleotides, the CDR3 is TGTGCCAGCAGCGTAGGCGGGGGGGCCGGATACGAGCAGTACTTC. Residues: CASSVGGGAGYEQYF.

This clone was detected only a few times. This chain links TRBV6-5 with TRBJ2-3; D is possibly TRBD1 (5 bases). Germline values: CDR1 MNHEY, CDR2 SVGAGI. Trimming took off 0 bases at V and 2 bases at J, with 12 bases between the two ends. The CDR3 length is 16 residues. The CDR3 nucleotides are TGTGCCAGCAGTTACTCGAATACAGGCTCCACAGATACGCAGTATTTT. It is translated as CASSYSNTGSTDTQYF.

This rearrangement joins TRBV5-1 to TRBJ1-1; no firm D call. From germline, CDR1 is SGHRS and CDR2 YFSETQ. This CDR3 comprises 12 residues. The V and J ends lost 2 bases and 4 bases respectively, with 6 bases between them. The CDR3 protein is CASSLGVTEAFF. The CDR3 DNA reads TGCGCCAGCAGCTTAGGAGTCACTGAAGCTTTCTTT. Filled out from reference TRBV5-1 and TRBJ1-1, the complete variable domain reads KAGVTQTPRYLIKTRGQQVTLSCSPISGHRSVSWYQQTPGQGLQFLFEYFSETQRNKGNFPGRFSGRQFSNSRSEMNVSTLELGDSALYLCASSLGVTEAFFGQGTRLTVV.

CDR3 bases: TGCAGCGTTGAAAGGACAGGGGACGACGAGCAGTACTTC. Its translation: CSVERTGDDEQYF. The rearrangement links TRBV29-1 to TRBJ2-5; 9 bases are shared with TRBD1. TRBJ2-7 explains the end of the DNA better; the J call may be wrong. Germline assignment: CDR1 SQVTM and CDR2 ANQGSEA. The CDR3 is 13 residues long.

This rearrangement joins TRBV6-6 to TRBJ1-1; the D is unclear. The CDR3 runs to 15 residues. V shed 3 bases and J shed 1 base, with 12 bases lying between them. The V gene's germline CDR1 is MNHNY and CDR2 SVGAGI (reference sequence). CDR3 bases: TGTGCCAGCAGTTATGAGGGCTTCGGGAACACTGAAGCTTTCTTT. Translating it yields CASSYEGFGNTEAFF.

This clone was counted between two and nine times. The chain recombines TRBV7-8 with TRBJ1-5; 10 bases fit TRBD1. V lost 5 bases, J lost 0 bases, and 7 bases stayed unmatched. CDR3 length: 17 amino acids. CDR1 is SGHVS and CDR2 is FQNEAQ in the germline V gene. This chain's CDR3 is CASSRGTGDYSNQPQHF. The CDR3 DNA follows: TGTGCCAGCAGCCGCGGGACAGGGGATTATAGCAATCAGCCCCAGCATTTT. Combining the CDR3 with reference TRBV7-8 and TRBJ1-5 gives the whole variable domain GAGVSQSPRYKVAKRGQDVALRCDPISGHVSLFWYQQALGQGPEFLTYFQNEAQLDKSGLPSDRFFAERPEGSVSTLKIQRTQQEDSAVYLCASSRGTGDYSNQPQHFGDGTRLSIL.

The rearrangement uses TRBV5-4 and TRBJ1-4; D may be TRBD1 (5 bases). This CDR3 spans 14 amino acids. In germline, CDR1 is SGHNT, CDR2 YYREEE (reference sequence). Between the trimmed V and J ends, which lost 3 bases and 7 bases, there was a span of 13 bases. CDR3 protein: CASSSTVGVEKLFF. The CDR3 bases are TGTGCCAGCAGCTCCACGGTAGGGGTTGAAAAACTGTTTTTT.

This clone turned up a few times. The V call is TRBV2, the J call TRBJ1-6; TRBD1 matches 7 bases. Per the germline V gene, CDR1 is SNHLY and CDR2 is FYNNEI. CDR3 size: 15 residues. The ends lost 5 bases at V and 9 bases at J; junction bases unmatched: 10. This CDR3 reads CASSPTTGLSSPLHF. CDR3 in DNA: TGTGCCAGCAGTCCCACGACAGGGCTATCTTCACCCCTCCACTTT.

The V gene is TRBV7-7, the J gene TRBJ2-5; weak D call: TRBD1 (6 bases). The CDR3 length is 13 residues. The germline V and J ends were trimmed by 5 bases and 2 bases, with 9 bases remaining between them. CDR1 and CDR2 (germline): SSHAT, FNYEAQ (reference sequence). This CDR3 reads CASSQDSQETQYF. The CDR3 nucleotides read TGTGCCAGCAGCCAGGACAGTCAAGAGACCCAGTACTTC.

This clone was counted between two and nine times. The rearrangement uses TRBV13 and TRBJ1-1; the match to TRBD1 covers 7 bases. This CDR3 has 13 amino acids. Trimming cost V 6 bases and J 7 bases; bases outside gene matches: 8. Germline CDR1 and CDR2: PRHDT and FYEKMQ (reference sequence). CDR3 bases: TGTGCCAGCAGTCCGAGGGGGCTCCGTGAAGCTTTCTTT. Protein: CASSPRGLREAFF.

The rearrangement links TRBV6-5 to TRBJ2-2; a weak D match, TRBD1 (8 bases). Germline CDR1 is MNHEY and CDR2 is SVGAGI. Trimming stripped 8 bases from V and 6 bases from J, with 16 bases between. This CDR3 spans 14 amino acids. CDR3 amino acids: CASLNTGGAGELFF. The CDR3 coding sequence is TGTGCCAGCCTAAATACAGGGGGGGCCGGGGAGCTGTTTTTT.

This clone was observed once. This chain joins TRBV7-7 and TRBJ2-3; D possibly corresponds to TRBD2 (6 bases). Germline V gives CDR1 SSHAT, CDR2 FNYEAQ (reference sequence). CDR3 size: 15 residues. Trimming took 1 base from V and 2 from J, leaving 10 bases between them. The CDR3 DNA follows: TGTGCCAGCAGCTTAGGTGCGGGAACCACAGATACGCAGTATTTT. This translates into CASSLGAGTTDTQYF.

There are a few counts of this clone. The rearrangement uses TRBV7-2 and TRBJ2-7, with 8 nucleotides matching TRBD1. The CDR3 consists of 14 residues. Trimming cost V 5 bases and J 2 bases; bases outside gene matches: 5. Germline loops: CDR1 SGHTA, CDR2 FQGNSA. The CDR3 is CASSSRTGPYEQYF. Here the CDR3 DNA reads TGTGCCAGCAGCAGTCGGACAGGGCCCTACGAGCAGTACTTC.

Remarks on this clone: At one end the junction does not follow the germline gene, possibly because of a read error. The chain employs TRBV5-6 and TRBJ1-5; tentative D call: TRBD1 (6 bases). The CDR3 has 13 residues. Germline V gives CDR1 SGHDT, CDR2 YYEEEE. The CDR3 DNA is TGTGCCAGAAGTCGGGACACCGATCAGCACCAGCATTTT. Amino acids: CARSRDTDQHQHF.